These 27 T cell receptor beta chains originate from one sample sequenced in a study of ipilimumab plus nivolumab after autologous stem cell transplantation. Measured with immunoSEQ multiplex PCR; TCRdb has only the in-frame clones, and not every one. The profile shows more than 12,000 clones, 65% to 75% of them singletons. The sequencing here drew on PBMCs, taken in a trial of ipilimumab plus nivolumab as post-transplant consolidation. The receptors stem from a male donor with primary mediastinal lymphoma.

This CDR3 reads CASSRDTDQPQHF. Here the CDR3 DNA reads TGTGCCAGCAGTCGGGACACCGATCAGCCCCAGCATTTT. The genes are TRBV6-5 and TRBJ1-5; possible D gene TRBD1, 6 bases. V lost 5 bases, J lost 5 bases, and 10 bases lay in between. The CDR3 consists of 13 residues. Germline lookup yields CDR1 MNHEY and CDR2 SVGAGI.

The V and J genes are TRBV5-3 and TRBJ2-1; TRBD2 is a possible D gene (6 bases). TRBV5-3 is identified as an open reading frame with a role that is uncertain. V was shortened by 5 bases and J by 4 bases, with 19 bases between the two germline ends. CDR3 size: 16 residues. The CDR3 DNA is TGTGCCAGAAGTCTTAAGGGACTCGCCCGTTACAATGAGCAGTTCTTC. Protein sequence: CARSLKGLARYNEQFF.

V is TRBV25-1 and J is TRBJ2-5; D may be TRBD1 or TRBD2 (6 bases each). The CDR3 covers 14 residues. Trimming removed 6 bases from V and 5 bases from J, with 16 bases in between. In germline, CDR1 is MGHDK, CDR2 SYGVNS. The CDR3 protein is CASSQGGGFETQYF. The CDR3 DNA reads TGTGCCAGCAGCCAAGGAGGGGGGTTCGAGACCCAGTACTTC.

The chain has TRBV6-1 and TRBJ1-3, with unresolved D. The CDR3 is 11 amino acids. Germline assignment: CDR1 MNHNS and CDR2 SASEGT. V shed 5 bases and J shed 8 bases, with 7 bases lying between them. The CDR3 sequence: CASSLGYTIYF. CDR3 coding DNA: TGTGCCAGCAGTTTAGGGTACACCATATATTTT.

The V gene is TRBV7-8, the J gene TRBJ1-3; tentatively, D is TRBD1 (6 bases). The CDR3 has 16 residues. Germline CDR1 and CDR2: SGHVS and FQNEAQ. V was trimmed by 3 bases and J by 0 bases, leaving 12 bases between them. The CDR3 region is CASSFDRPFSGNTIYF. The CDR3 DNA reads TGTGCCAGCAGCTTTGACAGGCCATTCTCTGGAAACACCATATATTTT.

The V and J genes are TRBV7-3 and TRBJ1-5, with 9 bases aligning to TRBD1. CDR1 is SGHTA, CDR2 FQGTGA, per germline. CDR3 size: 18 residues. V dropped 4 bases and J dropped 3; count of bases not matched to a gene: 13. DNA of the CDR3: TGTGCCAGCAGCTCGCGTAGGGGGGACAGGGACTTCAATCAGCCCCAGCATTTT. Translation: CASSSRRGDRDFNQPQHF.

The chain joins TRBV5-4 to TRBJ2-3, with 7 bases aligning to TRBD2. With 4 bases clipped from V and 8 bases from J, the junction kept 13 bases outside the gene matches. The CDR3 has 15 amino acids. Germline V lookup: CDR1 SGHNT, CDR2 YYREEE (reference sequence). This CDR3 reads CASSGGGSGLSTQYF. DNA for the CDR3: TGTGCCAGCAGCGGGGGGGGTAGCGGGCTTAGTACGCAGTATTTT. Variable domain in full (rest from reference TRBV5-4 and TRBJ2-3): ETGVTQSPTHLIKTRGQQVTLRCSSQSGHNTVSWYQQALGQGPQFIFQYYREEENGRGNFPPRFSGLQFPNYSSELNVNALELDDSALYLCASSGGGSGLSTQYFGPGTRLTVL.

The CDR3, as DNA: TGTGCCAGCAGCACGGGCCCCCGCTGCGAGCAGTACTTC. Translated, it gives CASSTGPRCEQYF. The gene calls are TRBV21-1 and TRBJ2-7. TRBV21-1 is an annotated pseudogene. This CDR3 has 13 amino acids.

In this sample, this clone turned up a few times. V gene TRBV7-2 combines with J gene TRBJ2-1; tentative D call: TRBD1 (5 bases). The germline V gene encodes CDR1 SGHTA and CDR2 FQGNSA. The CDR3 consists of 14 residues. V gave up 5 bases and J gave up 4 bases, with 12 bases separating them. In DNA form, the CDR3 reads TGTGCCAGCAGCCCCCCTCAGGGATACAATGAGCAGTTCTTC. Translation: CASSPPQGYNEQFF.

The rearrangement joins TRBV6-6 to TRBJ2-2; 11 nucleotides agree with TRBD1. V lost 0 bases and J lost 6; bases outside the gene matches: 3. This CDR3 spans 16 amino acids. Per germline, CDR1 MNHNY and CDR2 SVGAGI (reference sequence). The DNA for the CDR3 is TGTGCCAGCAGTTACTCGAGGGACAGGGGGGCCGGGGAGCTGTTTTTT. It yields the protein CASSYSRDRGAGELFF.

The DNA for the CDR3 is TGTGCTAGTGGTTTGGTAGTCAAGCAGGGGAGGGAGTATGGCTACACCTTC. This gives the protein CASGLVVKQGREYGYTF. The chain uses TRBV12-5 and TRBJ1-2, with TRBD1 as a possible D gene (6 bases). Between the trimmed V and J ends, which lost 0 bases and 5 bases, there was a span of 19 bases. This CDR3 is 17 amino acids long. Germline V lookup: CDR1 LGHNT, CDR2 FRNRAP.

This clone was counted between two and nine times. The chain has TRBV6-5 and TRBJ1-5; D ambiguous. The V and J ends lost 10 bases and 4 bases respectively, with 14 bases between them. CDR3 length: 13 amino acids. Germline assignment: CDR1 MNHEY and CDR2 SVGAGI. CDR3 in amino acids: CATMGSLNQPQHF. In DNA form, the CDR3 reads TGTGCCACGATGGGGTCTTTGAATCAGCCCCAGCATTTT.

V is TRBV30 and J is TRBJ1-2; D call uncertain. Germline V gene sequence: CDR1 GTSNPN, CDR2 SVGIG (reference sequence). With 4 bases removed from V and 4 bases from J, the gap between germline ends came to 22 bases. The CDR3 totals 16 residues. This chain's CDR3 is CAWTREPHPVSYGYTF. The CDR3 nucleotides read TGTGCCTGGACCCGGGAGCCACACCCGGTGAGCTATGGCTACACCTTC.

V usage is TRBV6-5 and J usage is TRBJ2-1; TRBD2 matches at 14 bases. The CDR3 has 16 residues. The J segment lost 8 bases and the V segment lost 4 bases, leaving 7 bases of the junction unmatched. Germline CDR1 is MNHEY and CDR2 is SVGAGI. The CDR3 nucleotides are TGTGCCAGCAGTTCGGGACTAGCGGGGGTGGAGGATGAGCAGTTCTTC. It yields the protein CASSSGLAGVEDEQFF.

This rearrangement joins TRBV25-1 to TRBJ2-3; TRBD1 might be the D (6 bases). In germline, CDR1 is MGHDK, CDR2 SYGVNS. This CDR3 is 16 amino acids long. V dropped 2 bases and J dropped 3 bases, with 15 bases sitting between them. The chain's CDR3 is CASSEGRGWSTDTQYF. The CDR3 DNA reads TGTGCCAGCAGTGAAGGCAGGGGTTGGAGTACAGATACGCAGTATTTT.

V is TRBV6-1 and J is TRBJ1-5, with a tentative D call TRBD1 (5 bases). V was trimmed by 4 bases and J by 0 bases, leaving 13 bases between them. Per the germline V gene, CDR1 is MNHNS and CDR2 is SASEGT. The CDR3 totals 16 residues. CDR3 bases: TGTGCCAGCAGTGGACAGAATCTACATAGCAATCAGCCCCAGCATTTT. Translation: CASSGQNLHSNQPQHF.

This sequence joins TRBV5-1 and TRBJ2-7, with 9 bases that match TRBD1. This CDR3 has 15 residues. Germline V lookup: CDR1 SGHRS, CDR2 YFSETQ. V lost 7 bases, J lost 4 bases, and 12 bases stayed unmatched. The CDR3 is CASYDVDRGKYEQYF. The CDR3 DNA reads as TGCGCCAGCTACGATGTTGACAGGGGGAAATACGAGCAGTACTTC. The full variable domain, its missing parts supplied by reference TRBV5-1 and TRBJ2-7, is KAGVTQTPRYLIKTRGQQVTLSCSPISGHRSVSWYQQTPGQGLQFLFEYFSETQRNKGNFPGRFSGRQFSNSRSEMNVSTLELGDSALYLCASYDVDRGKYEQYFGPGTRLTVT.

A few counts support this clone. The genes are TRBV5-6 and TRBJ2-7; 7 bases map to TRBD1. V lost 4 bases, J lost 2 bases, and 3 bases stayed unmatched. This CDR3 region has 13 residues. Per germline, CDR1 SGHDT and CDR2 YYEEEE. The CDR3, as DNA: TGTGCCAGCAGCCCCGGGACAGCCTACGAGCAGTACTTC. Translated, it gives CASSPGTAYEQYF.

This chain joins TRBV30 and TRBJ1-2; a weak D match, TRBD1 (6 bases). The CDR3 has 13 amino acids. The ends were cut back, 4 bases at V and 8 bases at J, with 17 bases in the middle. CDR1 is GTSNPN, CDR2 SVGIG, per germline (reference sequence). The CDR3 DNA reads as TGTGCCTGGACTGCCCTCTACAGGGAAGGCTACACCTTC. This translates into CAWTALYREGYTF.

The genes are TRBV13 and TRBJ1-2, with TRBD1 as a possible D gene (5 bases). Germline V gene data show CDR1 as PRHDT and CDR2 as FYEKMQ (reference sequence). Trimming pared 4 bases from V and 0 bases from J, leaving 24 bases between. The CDR3 length is 19 residues. The DNA of the CDR3 is TGTGCCAGCAGCTCAGGGACCAGCGGTTTCCCAGTAGCTAACTATGGCTACACCTTC. Translation gives CASSSGTSGFPVANYGYTF.

V and J are TRBV28 and TRBJ1-5; 8 bases fit TRBD1. The CDR3 length is 16 residues. Germline V lookup: CDR1 MDHEN, CDR2 SYDVKM. V was clipped by 2 bases and J by 1 base; unmatched bases: 4. CDR3 amino acids: CASSLEGTGSNQPQHF. Written as DNA, the CDR3 is TGTGCCAGCAGTTTAGAGGGGACAGGAAGCAATCAGCCCCAGCATTTT.

V and J are TRBV19 and TRBJ1-5; TRBD1 is a possible D gene (5 bases). Trimming removed 7 bases from V and 0 bases from J, with 19 bases in between. This CDR3 is built from 17 residues. Germline assignment: CDR1 LNHDA and CDR2 SQIVND (reference sequence). The CDR3 sequence: CASTSGSGAYSNQPQHF. The CDR3 region has the DNA TGTGCCAGTACATCAGGGTCCGGTGCGTATAGCAATCAGCCCCAGCATTTT.

V gene TRBV5-1 combines with J gene TRBJ2-3; 8 bases align to TRBD1. V shed 6 bases, J shed 1 base, and the junction held 10 bases outside the gene matches. The CDR3 runs to 16 residues. Per the germline V gene, CDR1 is SGHRS and CDR2 is YFSETQ. In DNA, the CDR3 is TGCGCCAGCAACAGGGGCTCGACAGGGGGCACAGATACGCAGTATTTT. Translating it yields CASNRGSTGGTDTQYF.

V and J are TRBV27 and TRBJ2-7; tentative D call: TRBD1 (6 bases). Germline V gene data show CDR1 as MNHEY and CDR2 as SMNVEV (reference sequence). The CDR3 runs 14 residues. Trimming shortened V by 3 bases and J by 3 bases, and 12 bases separated the two germline ends. CDR3 in DNA: TGTGCCAGCAGTTTGTGGGGGCCGGGCTACGAGCAGTACTTC. Protein: CASSLWGPGYEQYF.

V usage is TRBV9 and J usage is TRBJ2-5; 8 nucleotides match TRBD1. The J call could be wrong; TRBJ2-7 is a better fit for the DNA end. Germline lookup yields CDR1 SGDLS and CDR2 YYNGEE. The CDR3 length is 14 residues. The CDR3 loop reads CASSPRQGTHEQYF. Written as DNA, the CDR3 is TGTGCCAGCAGCCCTCGACAGGGGACCCACGAGCAGTACTTC.

The chain has TRBV5-6 and TRBJ1-2; D is uncertain. V lost 0 bases to trimming and J lost 8 bases, with 11 bases between them. CDR1 SGHDT and CDR2 YYEEEE come from the germline V gene. The CDR3 loop spans 13 amino acids. Written as DNA, the CDR3 is TGTGCCAGCAGCTTGGGATGGGTAGGCGGCTACACCTTC. Protein sequence: CASSLGWVGGYTF.

Within the sample, this clone is medium-sized. The gene calls are TRBV28 and TRBJ1-4; perhaps TRBD1 as D (5 bases). The ends were cut back, 5 bases at V and 3 bases at J, with 13 bases in the middle. CDR1 is MDHEN, CDR2 SYDVKM, per germline. The CDR3 is made up of 15 amino acids. The CDR3 protein is CASSPAAGSNEKLFF. The CDR3 bases are TGTGCCAGCAGTCCCGCGGCAGGGTCTAATGAAAAACTGTTTTTT.